These 11 T cell receptor beta chains came from one sample sequenced in a study of T cells in Graves' hyperthyroidism and ophthalmopathy. RNA transcripts gave rise to amplified TCR beta CDR3 regions. The TCR CDR3 first-round RT-PCR relied on the HTBI primer set. TCRdb passed the multiplex PCR reads through MiXCR, listing each CDR3 protein once. The sample holds about 420,000 distinct CDR3 sequences; approximately 14% are singletons and the top ten take just under 8%. Sample: blood. These receptors were collected from a woman younger than 35 with Graves' hyperthyroidism.

This chain uses TRBV9 with TRBJ2-2, with TRBD2 identical over 10 bases. The CDR3 sequence is 18 residues long. With 2 bases clipped from V and 1 base from J, the junction kept 8 bases outside the gene matches. Germline V gene sequence: CDR1 SGDLS, CDR2 YYNGEE. The CDR3 reads CASSVHLKRGGNTGELFF. The DNA of the CDR3 is TGTGCCAGCAGCGTCCACCTCAAGCGGGGGGGGAACACCGGGGAGCTGTTTTTT.

This clonotype was counted ten times or more. V gene TRBV6-6 combines with J gene TRBJ2-2, with 8 bases aligning to TRBD2. The CDR3 has 15 residues. J lost 4 bases, V lost 2 bases, and 3 bases had no gene match. Germline V gene data show CDR1 as MNHNY and CDR2 as SVGAGI (reference sequence). CDR3 protein: CASSYPAGGTGELFF. The CDR3 coding sequence is TGTGCCAGCAGTTACCCTGCGGGAGGCACCGGGGAGCTGTTTTTT.

This clonotype was counted many times. The chain is built from TRBV12-3 or TRBV12-4 and TRBJ2-2; D uncertain. V was shortened by 4 bases and J by 1 base, with 1 base between the two germline ends. The CDR3 loop spans 12 amino acids. CDR3 amino acids: CASSWNTGELFF. CDR3 bases: TGTGCCAGCAGTTGGAACACCGGGGAGCTGTTTTTT.

This clonotype showed up many times. This sequence joins TRBV29-1 and TRBJ2-7; no firm D call. Looked up from germline, CDR1 is SQVTM and CDR2 is ANQGSEA. Trimming cost V 1 base and J 2 bases, with 9 bases left between them. The CDR3 totals 13 residues. CDR3 loop: CSVEGLNPYEQYF. The CDR3 coding sequence is TGCAGCGTTGAAGGTCTTAATCCCTACGAGCAGTACTTC.

The gene calls are TRBV29-1 and TRBJ2-7; D might be TRBD1 (6 bases). Germline CDR1 is SQVTM and CDR2 is ANQGSEA. The V gene lost 5 bases and the J gene lost 3 bases, with 14 bases spanning the gap. CDR3 length: 13 residues. The CDR3 DNA sequence: TGCAGCGTTCCAGGGGACATACTCTACGAGCAGTACTTC. Its translation: CSVPGDILYEQYF.

This rearrangement joins TRBV28 to TRBJ1-1, with D perhaps matching TRBD1 (5 bases). Germline V gene sequence: CDR1 MDHEN, CDR2 SYDVKM. Trimming shortened V by 2 bases and J by 3 bases, and 16 bases separated the two germline ends. There are 16 residues in the CDR3. The CDR3 coding sequence is TGTGCCAGCAGTTTAGGGGGGTCGACAGTATACACTGAAGCTTTCTTT. This codes for CASSLGGSTVYTEAFF.

In its sample, this clonotype was seen a few times. The chain uses TRBV6-2 or TRBV6-3 and TRBJ1-5, with 8 positions matching TRBD1. CDR3 length equals 16 residues. J was trimmed by 3 bases and V by 5 bases; bases with no gene match: 9. Germline values: CDR1 MNHEY, CDR2 SVGEGT. For the CDR3, the DNA is TGTGCCAGCAGTGCCGGGACAGGAGTGTTCAATCAGCCCCAGCATTTT. Residues: CASSAGTGVFNQPQHF.

This clonotype was seen repeatedly, ten times or more. The V call is TRBV10-2, the J call TRBJ1-4; D not resolved. V was trimmed by 3 bases and J by 0 bases, leaving 8 bases between them. Germline CDR1 reads WSHSY; CDR2 reads SAAADI. The CDR3 runs 15 residues. CDR3 sequence reads: CASSDPDATNEKLFF. CDR3 bases: TGCGCCAGCAGTGACCCGGACGCAACTAATGAAAAACTGTTTTTT.

This clonotype was seen at least ten times. The chain carries TRBV6-2 or TRBV6-3 and TRBJ1-5; 7 positions match TRBD1. CDR3 size: 15 residues. From germline, CDR1 is MNHEY and CDR2 SVGEGT. V shed 5 bases and J 4 bases; nucleotides not matched to a gene: 8. CDR3 amino acids: CASSQRDSQNQPQHF. The CDR3, as DNA: TGTGCCAGCAGTCAGCGGGACAGCCAAAATCAGCCCCAGCATTTT.

This chain joins TRBV6-2 or TRBV6-3 and TRBJ1-5; D is unclear. Germline V gives CDR1 MNHEY, CDR2 SVGEGT. The CDR3 runs 16 residues. Deletions cut 7 bases from V and 2 bases from J, with 18 bases between. The DNA for the CDR3 is TGTGCCAGCACCTCCCCCGTCGCCCATGGCAATCAGCCCCAGCATTTT. It is translated as CASTSPVAHGNQPQHF.

This clonotype showed up many times. This chain uses TRBV11-2 with TRBJ2-1; no firm D call. From germline, CDR1 is SGHAT and CDR2 FQNNGV. V lost 3 bases and J 7 bases, leaving 13 bases between the germline ends. There are 14 residues in the CDR3. The CDR3 loop reads CASSFRPKLNEQFF. The CDR3 bases are TGTGCCAGCAGCTTTAGGCCCAAGCTAAATGAGCAGTTCTTC.